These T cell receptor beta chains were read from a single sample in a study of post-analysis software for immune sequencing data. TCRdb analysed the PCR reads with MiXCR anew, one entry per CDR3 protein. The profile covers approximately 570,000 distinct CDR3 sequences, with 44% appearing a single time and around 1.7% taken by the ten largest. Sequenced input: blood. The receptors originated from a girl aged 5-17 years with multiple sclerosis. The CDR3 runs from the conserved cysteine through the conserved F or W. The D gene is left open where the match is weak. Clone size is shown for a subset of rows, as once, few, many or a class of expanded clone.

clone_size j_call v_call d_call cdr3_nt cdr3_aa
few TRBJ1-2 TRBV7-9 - TGTGCCAGCAGCTTTTCCGGGTCCGGGGACTATGGCTACACCTTC CASSFSGSGDYGYTF
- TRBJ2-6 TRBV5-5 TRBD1 TGTGCCAGCAGCTTGGCCGGGACAGGGAACTCCGGGGCCAACGTCCTGACTTTC CASSLAGTGNSGANVLTF
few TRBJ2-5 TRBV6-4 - TGTGCCAGCAGCGAGGAGATGGGGGGTTTGGAGACCCAGTACTTC CASSEEMGGLETQYF
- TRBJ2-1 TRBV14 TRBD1 TGTGCCAGCAGCCCGGGACCAGGGGGAACTGAGCAGTTCTTC CASSPGPGGTEQFF
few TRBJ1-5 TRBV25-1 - TGTGCCAGCAGTATGGGGTATAGTCAGCCCCAGCATTTT CASSMGYSQPQHF
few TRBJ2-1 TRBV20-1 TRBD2 TGCAGTGCTAAGCCCGGACGGGGGGGGCCGGAGAATGAGCAGTTCTTC CSAKPGRGGPENEQFF
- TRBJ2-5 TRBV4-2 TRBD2 TGTGCCAGCAGCCAAGAATCACTAGCGGGAGGGCCGGGTGAGCAGTACTTC CASSQESLAGGPGEQYF
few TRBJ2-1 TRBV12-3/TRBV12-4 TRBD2 TGTGCCAGCAGTCCCCGGCGGACTAGCGGGGGACTAAATGAGCAGTTCTTC CASSPRRTSGGLNEQFF
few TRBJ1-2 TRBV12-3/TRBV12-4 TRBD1 TGTGCCAGCAGTCCTACCCCGATGACAGGGATGTTTTCTGGCTACACCTTC CASSPTPMTGMFSGYTF
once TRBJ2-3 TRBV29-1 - TGCAGCGTCCCCCGGGGGGGACAGATGACAGATACGCAGTATTTT CSVPRGGQMTDTQYF
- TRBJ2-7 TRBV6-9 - TGTGCCATCCCCGTACCGGGGGGCTGCGAGCAGTACTTC CAIPVPGGCEQYF
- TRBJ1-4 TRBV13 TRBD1 TGTGCCAGCAGCTCACCGGGACAGGTTCTGTTTTTT CASSSPGQVLFF
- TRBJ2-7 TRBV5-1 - TGCGCCAGCAGCTCGCTCCCGGTCGCGGCCTACGAGCAGTACTTC CASSSLPVAAYEQYF
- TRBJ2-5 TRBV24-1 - TGTGCCACCAGTGACGTTCAGGAGCAAGAGACCCAGTACTTC CATSDVQEQETQYF
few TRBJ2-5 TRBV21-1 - TGTGCCAGCAGCAAAGAAGGCAGGGGACCGCAAGAGACCCAGTACTTC CASSKEGRGPQETQYF
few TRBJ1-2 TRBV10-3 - TGTGCCATCAGTGATAACGGCTACACCTTC CAISDNGYTF
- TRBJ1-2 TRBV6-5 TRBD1 TGTGCCAGCAGTTCCACGGACAGGGGGCGACGGGGCTACACCTTC CASSSTDRGRRGYTF
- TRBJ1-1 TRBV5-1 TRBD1 TGCGCCAGCAGCTTAGAGGACAGGGTGAACACTGAAGCTTTCTTT CASSLEDRVNTEAFF
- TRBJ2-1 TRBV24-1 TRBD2 TGTGCCACCAGTCCAGCGGGAGGAACTATTTCCTACAATGAGCAGTTCTTC CATSPAGGTISYNEQFF
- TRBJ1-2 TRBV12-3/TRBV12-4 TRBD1 TGTGCCAGCAGGGCCGACAGGGCTTTTAACTATGGCTACACCTTC CASRADRAFNYGYTF
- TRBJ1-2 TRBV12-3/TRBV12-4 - TGTGCCAGCAGTTTAGGAGTGGCCACCTTC CASSLGVATF
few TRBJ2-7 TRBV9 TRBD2 TGTGCCAGCAGCGTAGGCACAGCGGGACCCTACGAGCAGTACTTC CASSVGTAGPYEQYF
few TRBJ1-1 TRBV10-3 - TGTGCCATCCGAAGGGCAGGGGAGATGAACACTGAAGCTTTCTTT CAIRRAGEMNTEAFF
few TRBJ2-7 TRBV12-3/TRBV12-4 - TGTGCCAGCAGTTTTGTGCAGCGGATCTACGAGCAGTACTTC CASSFVQRIYEQYF
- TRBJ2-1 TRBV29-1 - TGCAGCGTTGCGGATCTGATATATAATGAGCAGTTCTTC CSVADLIYNEQFF
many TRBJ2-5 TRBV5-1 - TGCGCCAGCAGCGACCAAGAGACCCAGTACTTC CASSDQETQYF
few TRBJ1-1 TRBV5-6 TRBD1 TGTGCCAGCAGCTTGGGTCAGGGGGCGTTCGCCTTTGAAGCTTTCTTT CASSLGQGAFAFEAFF